These T cell receptor beta chains were read from a single sample in a study of T cells in tumors after PD-1 blockade. The table came from immunoSEQ multiplex PCR; TCRdb's copy has only in-frame clones and leaves some out. The sample consists of fewer than 40,000 clones, around 72% of them appearing once. The sample in question was PBMCs, obtained after anti-PD-1 treatment. The receptors were gathered from a human donor with basal cell carcinoma. The CDR3 runs from the conserved cysteine through the conserved F or W. D genes are given only for firm matches. Size tells how often a clone was seen (once, few, many) or the class of an expanded clone, and some rows leave it out.

cdr3_aa	cdr3_nt	d_call	v_call	clone_size	j_call	cdr3_length
CASSVQGTGQYNEQFF	TGTGCCAGCAGCGTACAAGGGACAGGGCAATACAATGAGCAGTTCTTC	TRBD1	TRBV7-2	once	TRBJ2-1	16
CSVDDKTQYF	TGCAGCGTAGATGATAAGACCCAGTACTTC	-	TRBV29-1	-	TRBJ2-5	10
CASSYSNGKNSYEQYF	TGTGCCAGCAGTTACTCGAACGGGAAAAACTCCTACGAGCAGTACTTC	-	TRBV6-2/TRBV6-3	-	TRBJ2-7	16
CATSRALNTEAFF	TGTGCCACCAGTCGGGCTCTGAACACTGAAGCTTTCTTT	-	TRBV15	-	TRBJ1-1	13
CASSEYGGSNTEAFF	TGTGCCAGCAGTGAATACGGGGGGTCGAACACTGAAGCTTTCTTT	-	TRBV6-1	-	TRBJ1-1	15
CASSHPANEQFF	TGTGCCAGCAGCCACCCCGCGAATGAGCAGTTCTTC	-	TRBV7-8	-	TRBJ2-1	12
CASSLTGLYGYTF	TGTGCCAGCAGCCTGACAGGGTTGTATGGCTACACCTTC	TRBD1	TRBV11-1	few	TRBJ1-2	13
CASSEMVLAGDNEQFF	TGTGCCAGCAGTGAAATGGTGCTAGCGGGGGACAATGAGCAGTTCTTC	TRBD2	TRBV2	-	TRBJ2-1	16
CASSPLGGDTEAFF	TGTGCCAGCAGCCCTCTCGGGGGGGACACTGAAGCTTTCTTT	-	TRBV14	-	TRBJ1-1	14
CASSLDTGGAEQYF	TGTGCCAGCAGCTTGGACACCGGGGGAGCCGAGCAGTACTTC	-	TRBV7-2	-	TRBJ2-7	14
CASSHPQDSRQYF	TGTGCCAGCAGTCATCCACAGGACAGCAGGCAGTACTTC	-	TRBV7-2	few	TRBJ2-7	13
CATRKGGAQEQYF	TGTGCCACCCGGAAGGGGGGGGCACAGGAGCAGTACTTC	-	TRBV6-5	-	TRBJ2-7	13
CASSAGRQGKHRGAVF	TGTGCCAGCAGTGCAGGGAGACAGGGAAAACACCGGGGAGCTGTTTTT	TRBD1	TRBV6-1	once	TRBJ2-2	16
CASSQGQFSYNEQFF	TGTGCCAGCAGCCAGGGGCAATTCTCCTACAATGAGCAGTTCTTC	-	TRBV4-2	-	TRBJ2-1	15
CASSLEGQGRQYF	TGTGCCAGCAGCTTAGAAGGACAGGGGCGGCAGTACTTC	TRBD1	TRBV7-8	-	TRBJ2-7	13
CASSLGTPRFMDTQYF	TGTGCCAGCAGCCTAGGGACTCCCCGCTTTATGGATACGCAGTATTTT	-	TRBV11-1	few	TRBJ2-3	16
CASSPPPGGSTDTQYF	TGTGCCAGCTCACCACCGCCGGGGGGTAGCACAGATACGCAGTATTTT	TRBD2	TRBV18	-	TRBJ2-3	16
CSASSTSADTQYF	TGCAGTGCTAGTTCGACTAGCGCTGATACGCAGTATTTT	TRBD2	TRBV20-1	-	TRBJ2-3	13
CASSFWQAGAYEQYF	TGTGCCAGCAGCTTCTGGCAGGCGGGCGCGTACGAGCAGTACTTC	-	TRBV7-6	few	TRBJ2-7	15
CASSYSGQGNTEAFF	TGTGCCAGCAGTTACTCCGGACAGGGGAACACTGAAGCTTTCTTT	TRBD1	TRBV6-2/TRBV6-3	-	TRBJ1-1	15
CASSQSYTTVTGNTIYF	TGTGCCAGCAGCCAATCTTATACTACAGTTACTGGAAACACCATATATTTT	-	TRBV3-1/TRBV3-2	-	TRBJ1-3	17
CASSLIRDPKETQYF	TGTGCCAGCAGCTTAATCCGGGACCCCAAAGAGACCCAGTACTTC	-	TRBV7-9	-	TRBJ2-5	15
CASSGGSYNSPLHF	TGTGCCAGCAGCGGAGGGTCGTATAATTCACCCCTCCACTTT	-	TRBV9	-	TRBJ1-6	14
CASSQQRTSHEQYF	TGTGCCAGCAGCCAACAGAGGACTAGCCACGAGCAGTACTTC	TRBD2	TRBV3-1/TRBV3-2	-	TRBJ2-7	14
CASSGDSQETQYF	TGTGCCAGCAGCGGGGACAGCCAAGAGACCCAGTACTTC	TRBD1	TRBV7-2	once	TRBJ2-5	13
CASDSGEGGTEAFF	TGTGCTAGTGATAGTGGAGAAGGAGGGACTGAAGCTTTCTTT	-	TRBV19	-	TRBJ1-1	14
CASSDSGLRNQPQHF	TGTGCCAGCAGTGATTCAGGGCTACGCAATCAGCCCCAGCATTTT	-	TRBV2	-	TRBJ1-5	15
CASSSLAGYTDTQYF	TGTGCCAGCAGTTCCTTAGCGGGGTACACAGATACGCAGTATTTT	TRBD2	TRBV27	-	TRBJ2-3	15
CASSDGRSYYEQYF	TGTGCCAGCTCAGACGGCCGCTCATACTACGAGCAGTACTTC	-	TRBV18	once	TRBJ2-7	14
CASSTRGLRETQYF	TGTGCCAGCAGCACCCGGGGGCTTAGGGAGACCCAGTACTTC	-	TRBV7-8	-	TRBJ2-5	14
CASGPDTILGNTEAFF	TGTGCTAGTGGACCCGACACGATCCTGGGGAACACTGAAGCTTTCTTT	-	TRBV12-5	-	TRBJ1-1	16
CSVRDRGGTEAFF	TGCAGCGTCCGGGACAGGGGAGGGACTGAAGCTTTCTTT	TRBD1	TRBV29-1	-	TRBJ1-1	13
CASSRVGISEAFF	TGCGCCAGCAGCCGGGTGGGGATCTCTGAAGCTTTCTTT	-	TRBV4-3	-	TRBJ1-1	13
CASRGRAGANVLTF	TGTGCCAGTAGGGGAAGGGCTGGGGCCAACGTCCTGACTTTC	-	TRBV19	-	TRBJ2-6	14
CATSRAGPDTQYF	TGTGCCACCAGCCGGGCGGGGCCAGATACGCAGTATTTT	-	TRBV15	-	TRBJ2-3	13
CASSGWTGATNEKLFF	TGTGCCAGCAGCGGGTGGACAGGCGCAACTAATGAAAAACTGTTTTTT	TRBD1	TRBV7-9	-	TRBJ1-4	16
CASSLTSYNEQFF	TGTGCCAGCAGTCTTACTTCCTACAATGAGCAGTTCTTC	-	TRBV12-3/TRBV12-4	-	TRBJ2-1	13
CASSVGWRLGTDTQYF	TGTGCCAGCAGCGTAGGGTGGAGGTTAGGCACAGATACGCAGTATTTT	-	TRBV9	-	TRBJ2-3	16
CATSDWADGGQYF	TGTGCCACCAGTGATTGGGCGGACGGGGGGCAGTACTTC	-	TRBV24-1	-	TRBJ2-7	13
CSVGGAREWDTEAFF	TGCAGCGTTGGGGGGGCTCGGGAGTGGGACACTGAAGCTTTCTTT	-	TRBV29-1	-	TRBJ1-1	15
CASSQGNVGADTQYF	TGCGCCAGCAGCCAAGGGAACGTCGGGGCAGATACGCAGTATTTT	-	TRBV4-3	-	TRBJ2-3	15
CASTAAYQAGELFF	TGTGCCAGCACCGCGGCCTATCAGGCCGGGGAGCTGTTTTTT	-	TRBV5-6	-	TRBJ2-2	14
CASSDSTGFPGELFF	TGTGCCAGCAGCGATAGCACAGGGTTCCCCGGGGAGCTGTTTTTT	-	TRBV7-2	few	TRBJ2-2	15
CASSRTGPRREQYF	TGTGCCAGCAGCCGGACAGGTCCCCGCCGCGAGCAGTACTTC	TRBD1	TRBV3-1/TRBV3-2	-	TRBJ2-7	14
CASSLDSASYNEQFF	TGTGCCAGCAGCTTGGACAGCGCCTCCTACAATGAGCAGTTCTTC	-	TRBV5-4	-	TRBJ2-1	15
CASSFQGAYTQYF	TGTGCCAGCAGCTTCCAGGGGGCGTATACGCAGTATTTT	TRBD1	TRBV7-3	-	TRBJ2-3	13
CATSRQGVNQPQHF	TGTGCCACCAGTAGACAGGGGGTGAATCAGCCCCAGCATTTT	TRBD1	TRBV24-1	-	TRBJ1-5	14
CASSQRRGSTYEQYF	TGCGCCAGCAGCCAACGGCGGGGCTCTACCTACGAGCAGTACTTC	-	TRBV4-3	-	TRBJ2-7	15
CASSEAERIYYEQYF	TGTGCCAGCAGTGAAGCGGAGAGGATATACTACGAGCAGTACTTC	-	TRBV6-1	-	TRBJ2-7	15
CASSLASETQYF	TGCGCCAGCAGCCTAGCCTCGGAGACCCAGTACTTC	-	TRBV5-1	-	TRBJ2-5	12
CATSTGLTDTQYF	TGTGCCACCAGTACAGGATTGACAGATACGCAGTATTTT	-	TRBV24-1	-	TRBJ2-3	13
CASSLIAVGRAPGMGADTQYF	TGTGCCAGCAGTTTAATTGCAGTCGGGAGGGCCCCAGGGATGGGCGCAGATACGCAGTATTTT	TRBD2	TRBV28	-	TRBJ2-3	21
CASYTGLLISGNTIYF	TGTGCCTCCTACACCGGGCTCCTCATCTCTGGAAACACCATATATTTT	-	TRBV10-3	few	TRBJ1-3	16
CASSQDRGDEQFF	TGCGCCAGCAGCCAAGACAGGGGCGATGAGCAGTTCTTC	-	TRBV4-1	-	TRBJ2-1	13
CASSLDGTGKYEQYF	TGCGCCAGCAGCTTGGACGGGACAGGGAAATACGAGCAGTACTTC	TRBD1	TRBV5-1	-	TRBJ2-7	15
CSAREGIYTF	TGCAGTGCTAGAGAAGGGATCTACACCTTC	-	TRBV20-1	many	TRBJ1-2	10
CASSLAGPGTDTQYF	TGTGCCAGCAGCCTAGCGGGACCCGGCACAGATACGCAGTATTTT	TRBD2	TRBV3-1/TRBV3-2	-	TRBJ2-3	15
CAWSVRWDSASTDTQYF	TGTGCCTGGAGTGTACGCTGGGACAGCGCTAGCACAGATACGCAGTATTTT	TRBD1	TRBV30	-	TRBJ2-3	17